The entry below describes one TCR beta chain. Its antigen is unknown. With V trimmed by 7 bases and J by 1 base, 1 base remained unmatched. Germline V gives CDR1 MNHEY, CDR2 SVGEGT. The CDR3 has 14 residues. The entry originates in a study of identical twins. Points from the study as a whole: Memory repertoires showed no such pattern, whereas abundant cord blood beta clonotypes carried fewer insertions.

TCRdb re-called the 5' RACE reads through MiXCR, storing one row per CDR3 protein. This table has around 250,000 distinct CDR3 sequences, roughly 13% appearing once. This same sample was also taken into another study, of yellow fever vaccine responses in identical twins.

The origin of this receptor is a woman aged 18-29 years in good health. The sequenced sample was memory (CD45RO+) T cells sorted from blood. This chain connects TRBV6-2 or TRBV6-3 to TRBJ2-2; 9 nucleotides agree with TRBD1. Written as DNA, the CDR3 is TGTGCCAGCAAGGGACAGGGGAACACCGGGGAGCTGTTTTTT. It specifies CASKGQGNTGELFF.